This T cell receptor beta chain stems from a study of blood T cell repertoires in COVID-19. Study details: The cDNA or gDNA used as material had been derived from T cells, B-cell-depleted T cells, or PBMCs.

This CDR3 is built from 14 residues. The V end lost 3 bases, the J end lost 5 bases, and 13 bases lay between the germline ends. Looked up from germline, CDR1 is SGHAT and CDR2 is FQNNGV. The table came from immunoSEQ multiplex PCR; TCRdb's copy has only in-frame clones and leaves some out. The sample has about 210,000 clones; about 88% are singletons. The chain carries TRBV11-2 and TRBJ1-1; D may be TRBD1 (6 bases). The source of this sequence is a man aged 65 to 85 with acute or convalescent COVID-19. Sequencing was performed on peripheral blood. As DNA, the CDR3 is TGTGCCAGCAGCTTCGACAGGCTGGGGACTGAAGCTTTCTTT. It encodes CASSFDRLGTEAFF. The full variable domain, its missing parts supplied by reference TRBV11-2 and TRBJ1-1, is EAGVAQSPRYKIIEKRQSVAFWCNPISGHATLYWYQQILGQGPKLLIQFQNNGVVDDSQLPKDRFSAERLKGVDSTLKIQPAKLEDSAVYLCASSFDRLGTEAFFGQGTRLTVV.